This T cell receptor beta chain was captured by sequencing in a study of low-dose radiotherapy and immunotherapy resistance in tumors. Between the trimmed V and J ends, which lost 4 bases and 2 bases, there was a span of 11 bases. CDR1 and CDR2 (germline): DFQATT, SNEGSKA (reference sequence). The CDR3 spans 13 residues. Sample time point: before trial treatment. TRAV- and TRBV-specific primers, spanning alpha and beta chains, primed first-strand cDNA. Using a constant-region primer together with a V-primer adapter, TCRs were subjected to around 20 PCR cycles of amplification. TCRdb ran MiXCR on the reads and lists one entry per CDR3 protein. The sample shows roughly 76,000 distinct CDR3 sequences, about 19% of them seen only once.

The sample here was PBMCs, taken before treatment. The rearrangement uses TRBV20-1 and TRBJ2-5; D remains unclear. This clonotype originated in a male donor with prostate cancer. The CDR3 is CSAKRTHQETQYF. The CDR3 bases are TGCAGTGCTAAGAGGACCCATCAAGAGACCCAGTACTTC.